This T cell receptor (beta chain) was captured by sequencing in a study of CD8+CD57+ T cells in acquired aplastic anemia. The wider study: DNA recovered from sorted CD4+ and CD8+ cells had a mean of about 3.5 ug. Study-wide results and caveats: Patients and controls were not found to differ significantly in CD8+ Simpson's diversity.

Genomic DNA provided the template from which TCR beta VDJ and CDR3 profiles were obtained. A single record per CDR3 protein comes from TCRdb applying MiXCR to the reads. Here the sample spans 250,000 or so distinct CDR3 sequences, more than 40% being singletons. Regarding this clonotype: Antigen unknown.

This CDR3 has 15 residues. The germline V gene encodes CDR1 MNHEY and CDR2 SVGAGI. Trimming removed 0 bases from V and 6 bases from J, with 13 bases in between. Patients chosen for sequencing had shown CD8+CD57+ cell expansion by flow cytometry. Patients were untreated when blood was sampled. The chain recombines TRBV6-5 with TRBJ2-3, with a tentative D call TRBD2 (6 bases). Material: sorted CD4+, CD8+, or CD8+CD57+ T cells (not recorded which) from PBMCs. This receptor was obtained from a human donor with aplastic anemia. This chain's CDR3 is CASSYSLGGRDTQYF. The CDR3 region has the DNA TGTGCCAGCAGTTACTCCTTGGGAGGCAGGGATACGCAGTATTTT.